Sequencing of this T cell receptor (beta chain) was carried out in a study of T cells in Graves' hyperthyroidism and ophthalmopathy. The TCR beta CDR3 regions underwent amplification using RNA transcripts as the source. An initial round of RT-PCR targeting the TCR CDR3 relied on the HTBI primer set. TCRdb redid the calling of the multiplex PCR reads with MiXCR, one entry per CDR3 protein. The data show roughly 100,000 distinct CDR3 sequences, about 37% seen once. The sequence was collected from a woman younger than 45 with Graves' hyperthyroidism. The specimen sequenced was peripheral blood or thyroid tissue (not recorded which).

The CDR3 protein is CASSESSVMDQAHEQYF. The CDR3 coding sequence is TGCGCCAGCAGTGAGTCTAGTGTTATGGACCAAGCCCACGAGCAGTACTTC. The V gene is TRBV10-2, the J gene TRBJ2-7; no definite D call. Germline V gene sequence: CDR1 WSHSY, CDR2 SAAADI. The CDR3 length is 17 residues. The germline V and J ends were trimmed by 0 bases and 5 bases, with 20 bases remaining between them.